This passage covers 9 T cell receptor beta chains from one sample sequenced in a study of CD8+ T cells in alopecia areata. Extracted RNA was reverse transcribed, and the resulting cDNA served as sequencing template. The assay was immunoSEQ multiplex PCR, and TCRdb's table has in-frame clones only and misses some. This sample yields 200,000 to 250,000 clones, of which less than 75% are seen a single time; approximately 1.4% belongs to the top ten. Treatment reported: oral pan-JAK inhibitor, 5-10 mg twice daily. This sample comprised CD4+ T cells sorted from blood, obtained at week 4, from a patient treated with tofacitinib. The receptors here all came from a human donor with alopecia areata.

J is TRBJ1-1 and V is TRBV7-2; no firm D call. Germline V gives CDR1 SGHTA, CDR2 FQGNSA. V lost 2 bases and J lost 1, with 11 bases in between. The CDR3 contains 15 residues. The CDR3 is CASSLIGSPNTEAFF. CDR3 in DNA: TGTGCCAGCAGCTTAATAGGGTCCCCGAACACTGAAGCTTTCTTT.

The J gene is TRBJ2-5, the V gene TRBV10-2; perhaps TRBD1 as D (5 bases). This CDR3 comprises 13 residues. CDR1 WSHSY and CDR2 SAAADI come from the germline V gene. Trimming took off 4 bases at V and 4 bases at J, with 10 bases between the two ends. Written as DNA, the CDR3 is TGCGCCAGCAGTGCCCAGGGTCTAGAGACCCAGTACTTC. This gives the protein CASSAQGLETQYF.

The J gene is TRBJ2-7, the V gene TRBV4-3; 9 nucleotides line up with TRBD1. V trimming: 0 bases; J trimming: 4 bases; junction bases outside the gene matches: 7. The CDR3 spans 16 residues. From germline, CDR1 is LGHNA and CDR2 YSLEER. This chain's CDR3 is CASSQDVGTGSYEQYF. For the CDR3, the DNA is TGCGCCAGCAGCCAAGATGTCGGGACAGGGAGTTACGAGCAGTACTTC.

The chain combines TRBV19 with TRBJ1-5, with 7 positions matching TRBD1. With V trimmed by 8 bases and J by 3 bases, 10 bases remained unmatched. This CDR3 has 15 residues. Germline loops: CDR1 LNHDA, CDR2 SQIVND (reference sequence). The CDR3, as DNA: TGTGCCAGTTCACGGGACAGAGGCGTCAATCAGCCCCAGCATTTT. Its protein product is CASSRDRGVNQPQHF.

The rearrangement uses TRBV6-1 and TRBJ2-7, with TRBD1 as a possible D gene (5 bases). Germline CDR1 is MNHNS and CDR2 is SASEGT. The V end lost 4 bases, the J end lost 0 bases, and 16 bases lay between the germline ends. The CDR3 totals 16 residues. Written as DNA, the CDR3 is TGTGCCAGCAGTGCCGAACCTTATAGGGGCTCCTACGAGCAGTACTTC. Translating it yields CASSAEPYRGSYEQYF.

This clone was seen ten or more times. The chain joins TRBV5-1 to TRBJ2-2; D is unclear. The CDR3 is 15 amino acids. Germline V gives CDR1 SGHRS, CDR2 YFSETQ. With 4 bases removed from V and 5 bases from J, the gap between germline ends came to 15 bases. The CDR3 nucleotides are TGCGCCAGCAGCCCCCAGATGAGCCTTACCGGGGAGCTGTTTTTT. It specifies CASSPQMSLTGELFF.

The chain couples TRBV19 to TRBJ2-3; tentatively, D is TRBD1 (6 bases). CDR3 length: 13 residues. The V end lost 7 bases, the J end lost 4 bases, and 12 bases lay between the germline ends. Germline V lookup: CDR1 LNHDA, CDR2 SQIVND (reference sequence). CDR3 nucleotide sequence: TGTGCCAGTAAGGGGGTCCTCCCAGATACGCAGTATTTT. Translating gives CASKGVLPDTQYF.

V is TRBV9 and J is TRBJ1-2; 9 bases are shared with TRBD1. The trim removed 3 bases at V and 5 bases at J, leaving 2 bases unmatched. The CDR3 loop spans 13 amino acids. Germline V gives CDR1 SGDLS, CDR2 YYNGEE. The CDR3 region has the DNA TGTGCCAGCAGCGCGACAGGGGGATATGGCTACACCTTC. Its translation is CASSATGGYGYTF.

This chain links TRBV30 with TRBJ2-1; D might be TRBD1 or TRBD2, each matching 5 bases. Trimming stripped 1 base from V and 4 bases from J, with 23 bases between. CDR3 size: 18 residues. Germline V gene data show CDR1 as GTSNPN and CDR2 as SVGIG (reference sequence). The CDR3 DNA reads as TGTGCCTGGAGTGCAGGAGTGTATCGGGACCCACTTTACAATGAGCAGTTCTTC. This sequence encodes CAWSAGVYRDPLYNEQFF.